Following are 28 T cell receptor beta chains from one sample sequenced in a study of response to subunit inactivated influenza vaccine. A single record per CDR3 protein comes from TCRdb applying MiXCR to the RT-PCR reads. The sample gives 590,000 or so distinct CDR3 sequences, 14% of which show up once; roughly 7.6% is in the top ten. Material: PBMCs from blood, obtained roughly 15 days before vaccination. These receptors were taken from a man in his forties or fifties who received an inactivated influenza vaccine.

This clonotype showed up just a few times. The V gene is TRBV28, the J gene TRBJ2-5, with D maybe TRBD1 (6 bases). Germline lookup yields CDR1 MDHEN and CDR2 SYDVKM. Trimming stripped 6 bases from V and 1 base from J, with 12 bases between. The length of the CDR3 is 14 residues. Here the CDR3 DNA reads TGTGCCAGCAGGGGGGCCTCTCCCCAAGAGACCCAGTACTTC. This codes for CASRGASPQETQYF.

This clonotype showed up just a few times. The chain recombines TRBV7-2 with TRBJ2-2, with TRBD2 identical over 11 bases. With 2 bases clipped from V and 5 bases from J, the junction kept 7 bases outside the gene matches. The CDR3 totals 17 residues. The germline V gene has CDR1 SGHTA and CDR2 FQGNSA. The DNA of the CDR3 is TGTGCCAGCAGCTTAACTAGCGGGGGTTTTAGGACCGGGGAGCTGTTTTTT. This gives the protein CASSLTSGGFRTGELFF. The variable domain in full, with the rest retrieved from reference TRBV7-2 and TRBJ2-2, is GAGVSQSPSNKVTEKGKDVELRCDPISGHTALYWYRQSLGQGLEFLIYFQGNSAPDKSGLPSDRFSAERTGGSVSTLTIQRTQQEDSAVYLCASSLTSGGFRTGELFFGEGSRLTVL.

This clonotype was seen a handful of times. The rearrangement joins TRBV2 to TRBJ2-1; 9 bases match TRBD1. CDR3 length equals 14 residues. CDR1 and CDR2 from the germline V gene are SNHLY and FYNNEI. V dropped 4 bases and J dropped 2; count of bases not matched to a gene: 0. CDR3 residues: CASSGDRAYNEQFF. The CDR3 DNA reads TGTGCCAGCAGTGGGGACAGGGCCTACAATGAGCAGTTCTTC.

This clonotype was seen a few times. The chain is built from TRBV20-1 and TRBJ1-6, with D possibly matching TRBD1 (6 bases). The germline V gene encodes CDR1 DFQATT and CDR2 SNEGSKA (reference sequence). This CDR3 contains 14 residues. V lost 3 bases, J lost 7 bases, and 13 bases lay in between. In DNA form, the CDR3 reads TGCAGTGCTAGCCCCGGACAGAGAAATTCACCCCTCCACTTT. Its protein is CSASPGQRNSPLHF.

The sample holds many counts of this clonotype. The chain joins TRBV28 to TRBJ2-1; D may be TRBD2 (7 bases). V lost 3 bases, J lost 6 bases, and 21 bases lay in between. Germline CDR1 MDHEN, CDR2 SYDVKM. This CDR3 comprises 17 residues. This chain's CDR3 is CASSFPSGGGYSNEQFF. The CDR3, as DNA: TGTGCCAGCAGTTTCCCTAGCGGAGGGGGGTATAGCAATGAGCAGTTCTTC.

In this sample, this clonotype turned up many times. The chain carries TRBV27 and TRBJ2-1; D remains ambiguous. The germline V gene has CDR1 MNHEY and CDR2 SMNVEV (reference sequence). Trimming took off 3 bases at V and 1 base at J, with 13 bases between the two ends. This CDR3 comprises 16 residues. The CDR3 reads CASSLLVGRSYNEQFF. CDR3 sequence (DNA): TGTGCCAGCAGTTTGTTGGTTGGAAGGTCCTACAATGAGCAGTTCTTC.

This clonotype was counted between two and nine times. The V and J genes are TRBV29-1 and TRBJ2-1; no reliable D call. This CDR3 is 14 amino acids long. Trimming removed 1 base at V and 9 bases at J, with 16 bases between. CDR1 and CDR2 from the germline V gene are SQVTM and ANQGSEA. CDR3 residues: CSVEGSVQPGEQFF. CDR3 bases: TGCAGCGTTGAAGGGAGCGTCCAGCCTGGTGAGCAGTTCTTC.

J is TRBJ2-3 and V is TRBV29-1; 10 nucleotides match TRBD2. The junction had 6 bases not matched to a gene; V was cut back by 7 bases and J by 5 bases. This CDR3 is 13 amino acids long. In germline, CDR1 is SQVTM, CDR2 ANQGSEA. The CDR3 DNA is TGCAGCGGAGCGGGAGGGCGGGAAGATACGCAGTATTTT. Encoded protein: CSGAGGREDTQYF.

V gene TRBV27 combines with J gene TRBJ2-4; TRBD2 matches at 8 bases. This CDR3 is 15 amino acids long. V trimming: 3 bases; J trimming: 7 bases; junction bases outside the gene matches: 8. CDR1 is MNHEY and CDR2 is SMNVEV in the germline V gene (reference sequence). The CDR3: CASSFGRAGSNIQYF. In DNA form, the CDR3 reads TGTGCCAGCAGTTTCGGGAGGGCGGGATCCAACATTCAGTACTTC.

The table lists this clonotype with many counts. This chain joins TRBV6-2 or TRBV6-3 and TRBJ1-1; TRBD1 might be the D (5 bases). This CDR3 has 15 amino acids. CDR1 is MNHEY and CDR2 is SVGEGT in the germline V gene. The ends were cut back, 7 bases at V and 5 bases at J, with 20 bases in the middle. The CDR3 DNA follows: TGTGCCAGCATTAAGAACCTCGGGGGGAGGACTGAAGCTTTCTTT. This sequence encodes CASIKNLGGRTEAFF.

The V and J genes are TRBV29-1 and TRBJ1-2; no definite D call. This CDR3 contains 11 residues. The V gene's germline CDR1 is SQVTM and CDR2 ANQGSEA. V was cut by 7 bases and J by 1 base, with 7 bases left in between. Here the CDR3 DNA reads TGCAGCGCAGATCTTAACTATGGCTACACCTTC. It encodes CSADLNYGYTF.

This clonotype was counted ten times or more. This chain joins TRBV12-3 or TRBV12-4 and TRBJ2-1; perhaps TRBD1 as D (5 bases). V was shortened by 2 bases and J by 13 bases, with 9 bases between the two germline ends. CDR3 length: 11 amino acids. The CDR3 DNA sequence: TGTGCCAGCAGTTTAAGGACACGCCAGTTCTTC. It yields the protein CASSLRTRQFF.

This chain links TRBV4-2 with TRBJ2-5, with no clear D. Trimming took 0 bases from V and 1 from J, leaving 9 bases between them. The germline V gene encodes CDR1 LGHNA and CDR2 YNFKEQ. This CDR3 has 15 amino acids. The DNA of the CDR3 is TGTGCCAGCAGCCAAGATCTTGTGTCCCAAGAGACCCAGTACTTC. This codes for CASSQDLVSQETQYF.

This CDR3 is CASSKGGPGFHNEQFF. The CDR3 region has the DNA TGTGCCAGCAGTAAGGGAGGGCCCGGATTCCACAATGAGCAGTTCTTC. V gene TRBV6-1 combines with J gene TRBJ2-1, with 7 bases lining up with TRBD2. From germline, CDR1 is MNHNS and CDR2 SASEGT. The CDR3 covers 16 residues. V shed 5 bases and J 5 bases; nucleotides not matched to a gene: 12.

The chain joins TRBV4-3 to TRBJ2-7; 10 bases are shared with TRBD2. Germline CDR1 LGHNA, CDR2 YSLEER. The CDR3 spans 15 residues. The junction had 5 bases not matched to a gene; V was cut back by 1 base and J by 5 bases. The CDR3 sequence is CASSQAHGTSDEQYF. The CDR3 nucleotides read TGCGCCAGCAGCCAAGCTCACGGGACTAGCGACGAGCAGTACTTC.

At least ten counts were recorded for this clonotype. The rearrangement uses TRBV20-1 and TRBJ2-7, with TRBD2 matching over 7 bases. Trimming at V came to 0 bases and at J to 3 bases, leaving 8 bases not matched to a gene. Per germline, CDR1 DFQATT and CDR2 SNEGSKA (reference sequence). This CDR3 region has 15 residues. The CDR3 spells CSARDGAGNVYEQYF. The CDR3 region has the DNA TGCAGTGCTAGAGATGGAGCGGGGAACGTCTACGAGCAGTACTTC.

This clonotype was observed a few times. This chain's CDR3 is CSVQGAFNEQFF. Here the CDR3 DNA reads TGCAGTGTACAGGGGGCCTTCAATGAGCAGTTCTTC. The V and J genes are TRBV20-1 and TRBJ2-1, with 9 bases fitting TRBD1. The V segment lost 7 bases and the J segment 6 bases; nucleotides outside the gene matches: 4. The length of the CDR3 is 12 residues. Germline V gene data show CDR1 as DFQATT and CDR2 as SNEGSKA (reference sequence).

The chain has TRBV7-2 and TRBJ1-2; D might be TRBD1 (5 bases). V lost 3 bases and J lost 1, with 18 bases in between. Germline V gives CDR1 SGHTA, CDR2 FQGNSA. The CDR3 consists of 17 residues. CDR3 coding DNA: TGTGCCAGCAGCTTTTCCTTAAGGAGGGGCGGTAACTATGGCTACACCTTC. Translation gives CASSFSLRRGGNYGYTF.

The V call is TRBV6-2 or TRBV6-3, the J call TRBJ1-1, with a weak D call TRBD1 (5 bases). The CDR3 has 14 residues. Trimming left V 6 bases short and J 2 bases short, with 13 bases between. Germline CDR1 and CDR2: MNHEY and SVGEGT. CDR3 sequence (DNA): TGTGCCAGCAGCCGATGGACACTTAACACTGAAGCTTTCTTT. Translated: CASSRWTLNTEAFF.

This chain connects TRBV18 to TRBJ2-5, with 9 bases fitting TRBD2. Germline CDR1 and CDR2: KGHSH and LQKENI. CDR3 length equals 16 residues. V gave up 8 bases and J gave up 2 bases; unmatched junction bases: 12. DNA for the CDR3: TGTGCCAGCCCCATCACTAGCGGGCGAATACAAGAGACCCAGTACTTC. Residues: CASPITSGRIQETQYF. The full variable domain, its missing parts supplied by reference TRBV18 and TRBJ2-5, is NAGVMQNPRHLVRRRGQEARLRCSPMKGHSHVYWYRQLPEEGLKFMVYLQKENIIDESGMPKERFSAEFPKEGPSILRIQQVVRGDSAAYFCASPITSGRIQETQYFGPGTRLLVL.

CDR3 bases: TGTGCCAGCAGGAGACTACTCGGGGTGGTTGGAGAGACCCAGTACTTC. Translation gives CASRRLLGVVGETQYF. The rearrangement joins TRBV6-1 to TRBJ2-5; weak D call: TRBD2 (5 bases). The CDR3 spans 16 residues. Trimming removed 6 bases from V and 4 bases from J, with 21 bases in between. Germline V gene sequence: CDR1 MNHNS, CDR2 SASEGT.

This clonotype came up a few times. The chain carries TRBV20-1 and TRBJ2-5, with 7 bases matching TRBD1. This CDR3 is built from 14 residues. J was trimmed by 2 bases and V by 0 bases; bases with no gene match: 3. The germline V gene encodes CDR1 DFQATT and CDR2 SNEGSKA (reference sequence). DNA of the CDR3: TGCAGTGCTAGAGACCTGACAGGGCAAGAGACCCAGTACTTC. Translated, it gives CSARDLTGQETQYF.

This clonotype was detected a few times. This rearrangement joins TRBV12-3 or TRBV12-4 to TRBJ2-7; a possible D gene is TRBD1 (6 bases). Trimming stripped 4 bases from V and 2 bases from J, with 15 bases between. The CDR3 spans 15 residues. CDR3 nucleotide sequence: TGTGCCAGCAGTTCACGTCAGGGGACCACCTACGAGCAGTACTTC. It yields the protein CASSSRQGTTYEQYF.

This clonotype was picked up a small number of times. The chain links TRBV6-1 to TRBJ2-7, with D hard to call. V was clipped by 5 bases and J by 4 bases, with 18 bases between them. The CDR3 is 15 residues long. Germline V CDR1 and CDR2: MNHNS, SASEGT. The CDR3 nucleotides read TGTGCCAGCAGTCAACCCTACGTGGGTCGGTACGAGCAGTACTTC. Protein product: CASSQPYVGRYEQYF.

This clonotype was picked up a small number of times. CDR3 region: CASRRDLYTGELFF. CDR3 DNA sequence: TGTGCCAGCAGGAGGGATTTGTACACCGGGGAGCTGTTTTTT. This chain connects TRBV27 to TRBJ2-2; D is perhaps TRBD2 (5 bases). Germline V gene data show CDR1 as MNHEY and CDR2 as SMNVEV (reference sequence). Deletions cut 6 bases from V and 3 bases from J, with 11 bases between. The CDR3 runs to 14 residues.

V and J are TRBV11-3 and TRBJ2-2; no clear D. There are 16 residues in the CDR3. Trimming cost V 5 bases and J 0 bases, with 13 bases left between them. Germline lookup yields CDR1 SGHNT and CDR2 YENEEA. The CDR3 nucleotides read TGTGCCAGCAGCCCCCGATTGGATCCGAACACCGGGGAGCTGTTTTTT. Translated: CASSPRLDPNTGELFF.

The chain is built from TRBV20-1 and TRBJ2-5; 7 bases align to TRBD1. Trimming at V came to 3 bases and at J to 1 base, leaving 2 bases not matched to a gene. Germline V lookup: CDR1 DFQATT, CDR2 SNEGSKA (reference sequence). This CDR3 is built from 13 residues. CDR3 protein: CSARGTVQETQYF. CDR3 sequence (DNA): TGCAGTGCTAGGGGGACAGTCCAAGAGACCCAGTACTTC.

DNA for the CDR3: TGTGCCAGCAGTTTTTGGTACGGGGACATTCAGTACTTC. Amino acid sequence: CASSFWYGDIQYF. This rearrangement joins TRBV28 to TRBJ2-4; D is possibly TRBD2 (5 bases). V was trimmed by 3 bases and J by 8 bases, leaving 11 bases between them. Germline CDR1 and CDR2: MDHEN and SYDVKM. The CDR3 length is 13 residues.